This entry lists 22 T cell receptor beta chains sequenced from one sample in a study of shared clonotypes between healthy human individuals. Profiled with immunoSEQ multiplex PCR; TCRdb holds only in-frame clones, not every one. The sample contains about half a million clones, approximately 81% of which appear only once. Input material: PBMCs. All receptors come from a woman aged 40 to 50 in good health. Some clones in this sample may be carry-over from other donors' samples.

About this clone: It differs at one base from a far larger clone, so likely a read error. V usage is TRBV18 and J usage is TRBJ2-7, with no clear D. V lost 6 bases and J lost 0, with 18 bases in between. The length of the CDR3 is 16 residues. Germline V CDR1 and CDR2: KGHSH, LQKENI. The CDR3 region is CASSPQSVIISYEQYF. CDR3 coding DNA: TGTGCCAGCTCTCCGCAAAGCGTGATTATCTCCTACGAGCAGTACTTC.

This chain connects TRBV4-3 to TRBJ2-2, with 10 positions matching TRBD1. CDR1 is LGHNA, CDR2 YSLEER, per germline. Trimming at V came to 3 bases and at J to 1 base, leaving 2 bases not matched to a gene. This CDR3 has 16 residues. CDR3 sequence reads: CASSHWTGGNTGELFF. The CDR3 region has the DNA TGCGCCAGCAGCCACTGGACAGGGGGGAACACCGGGGAGCTGTTTTTT.

V and J are TRBV19 and TRBJ1-5; 7 bases are shared with TRBD1. Per the germline V gene, CDR1 is LNHDA and CDR2 is SQIVND (reference sequence). The V and J ends lost 6 bases and 7 bases, in that order; junction bases with no gene match: 9. The CDR3 has 14 residues. The CDR3 sequence is CASSEGAGDQPQHF. In DNA, the CDR3 is TGTGCCAGTAGCGAGGGGGCTGGTGACCAGCCCCAGCATTTT.

J is TRBJ2-7 and V is TRBV6-1; D tentatively fits TRBD1 or TRBD2 (5 bases each). Germline CDR1 reads MNHNS; CDR2 reads SASEGT. V was shortened by 5 bases and J by 2 bases, with 13 bases between the two germline ends. The CDR3 runs to 14 residues. The CDR3 loop reads CASSPGPEPYEQYF. CDR3 nucleotides: TGTGCCAGCAGTCCGGGACCCGAACCCTACGAGCAGTACTTC.

The chain joins TRBV7-8 to TRBJ2-1; D gene unclear. Germline CDR1 SGHVS, CDR2 FQNEAQ. Deletions cut 1 base from V and 12 bases from J, with 19 bases between. This CDR3 has 15 amino acids. The CDR3 reads CASSLVGEQVFRQFF. The CDR3 region has the DNA TGTGCCAGCAGCTTAGTAGGTGAACAAGTTTTTCGGCAGTTCTTC.

This clone was detected ten times or more. The same CDR3 arises from other DNA sequences in this sample as well. This chain connects TRBV11-3 to TRBJ1-1; D is ambiguous. V lost 5 bases and J lost 0, with 7 bases in between. Per germline, CDR1 SGHNT and CDR2 YENEEA. CDR3 size: 13 residues. In nucleotides, the CDR3 is TGTGCCAGCAGCCCTGACATGAACACTGAAGCTTTCTTT. It codes for CASSPDMNTEAFF.

The V and J genes are TRBV11-2 and TRBJ2-2; 12 nucleotides align to TRBD2. CDR1 SGHAT and CDR2 FQNNGV come from the germline V gene. CDR3 length equals 17 residues. J was trimmed by 7 bases and V by 0 bases; bases with no gene match: 6. As DNA, the CDR3 is TGTGCCAGCAGCTTAGAGGCCCTACTAGCGGGGGGCGGGGAGCTGTTTTTT. It specifies CASSLEALLAGGGELFF.

The chain uses TRBV2 and TRBJ1-5, with TRBD1 as a possible D gene (5 bases). CDR3 length: 14 residues. V was shortened by 6 bases and J by 7 bases, with 16 bases between the two germline ends. Germline loops: CDR1 SNHLY, CDR2 FYNNEI. CDR3 residues: CASRGTIGGQPQHF. CDR3 in DNA: TGTGCCAGCAGGGGGACTATAGGAGGGCAGCCCCAGCATTTT.

The DNA for the CDR3 is TGTGCCAGCAGCGTAGATTTCGACGGACCTAATGAAAAACTGTTTTTT. Translation gives CASSVDFDGPNEKLFF. The V call is TRBV9, the J call TRBJ1-4; D not certain. Germline-derived CDR1 and CDR2 are SGDLS and YYNGEE. The V end lost 0 bases, the J end lost 3 bases, and 12 bases lay between the germline ends. This CDR3 is built from 16 residues.

CDR3 DNA: TGTGCCAGCACCCAGGCGGAGGGGAGCACTGAAGCTTTCTTT. Translating it yields CASTQAEGSTEAFF. The genes are TRBV7-6 and TRBJ1-1; D perhaps matches TRBD1 (5 bases). CDR1 and CDR2 (germline): SGHVS, FNYEAQ. This CDR3 has 14 amino acids. Trimming removed 7 bases at V and 4 bases at J, with 16 bases between.

As for this clone: Other DNA sequences of this sample code for an identical CDR3. The chain joins TRBV6-4 to TRBJ1-1; tentatively, D is TRBD1 (5 bases). CDR3 length: 13 residues. The V end lost 4 bases, the J end lost 5 bases, and 11 bases lay between the germline ends. CDR1 is MRHNA and CDR2 is SNTAGT in the germline V gene. CDR3 sequence reads: CASSGDGGTEAFF. The CDR3 DNA follows: TGTGCCAGCAGTGGGGATGGGGGAACTGAAGCTTTCTTT.

This chain connects TRBV7-2 to TRBJ2-2; D possibly uses TRBD1 or TRBD2 (6 bases each). Germline V gene data show CDR1 as SGHTA and CDR2 as FQGNSA. The CDR3 consists of 19 residues. Trimming removed 2 bases at V and 6 bases at J, with 25 bases between. CDR3 sequence reads: CASSLKALTGASGSGELFF. CDR3 nucleotides: TGTGCCAGCAGCTTAAAGGCGCTCACGGGGGCCTCAGGGTCCGGGGAGCTGTTTTTT.

CDR3 nucleotides: TGTGCCAGCAGCCAAAGAGGCGGCAACTCTGGAAACACCATATATTTT. It specifies CASSQRGGNSGNTIYF. The chain is built from TRBV5-4 and TRBJ1-3, with unresolved D. This CDR3 spans 16 amino acids. CDR1 and CDR2 (germline): SGHNT, YYREEE (reference sequence). Trimming left V 4 bases short and J 0 bases short, with 14 bases between.

Note on this clone: A far larger clone is one nucleotide away, so this likely arose from a read error. The V and J genes are TRBV7-9 and TRBJ2-3; tentative D call: TRBD2 (5 bases). Germline-derived CDR1 and CDR2 are SEHNR and FQNEAQ (reference sequence). CDR3 length: 17 residues. The CDR3, as DNA: TGTGCCGGCAGCCCTGGGTGGGCGTCGGAGGAAACAGATACGCAGTATTTT. This gives the protein CAGSPGWASEETDTQYF. Full variable domain (missing parts from reference TRBV7-9 and TRBJ2-3): DTGVSQNPRHKITKRGQNVTFRCDPISEHNRLYWYRQTLGQGPEFLTYFQNEAQLEKSRLLSDRFSAERPKGSFSTLEIQRTEQGDSAMYLCAGSPGWASEETDTQYFGPGTRLTVL.

The rearrangement joins TRBV6-1 to TRBJ2-3; 9 bases fit TRBD1. Looked up from germline, CDR1 is MNHNS and CDR2 is SASEGT. The trim removed 0 bases at V and 5 bases at J, leaving 3 bases unmatched. CDR3 size: 15 residues. The CDR3 DNA sequence: TGTGCCAGCAGTGAAGCGGGACAGGGAGAAGATACGCAGTATTTT. Translated: CASSEAGQGEDTQYF.

The J gene is TRBJ2-7, the V gene TRBV7-8, with TRBD1 matching over 8 bases. The germline gives CDR1 SGHVS, CDR2 FQNEAQ. Trimming cost V 5 bases and J 0 bases; bases outside gene matches: 12. CDR3 size: 17 residues. The DNA for the CDR3 is TGTGCCAGCAGCCCGACGTTCGGACAGGGAAGCTCCTACGAGCAGTACTTC. Protein product: CASSPTFGQGSSYEQYF.

Only a few counts were recorded for this clone. This rearrangement joins TRBV6-6 to TRBJ1-3; D might be TRBD1 (6 bases). V was shortened by 6 bases and J by 4 bases, with 16 bases between the two germline ends. CDR3 size: 15 residues. Germline-derived CDR1 and CDR2 are MNHNY and SVGAGI (reference sequence). DNA of the CDR3: TGTGCCAGCAGAAACGGGGGGGCCTCCGGAAACACCATATATTTT. This translates into CASRNGGASGNTIYF.

This rearrangement joins TRBV15 to TRBJ2-7; D might be TRBD2 (5 bases). This CDR3 comprises 14 residues. Germline-derived CDR1 and CDR2 are LNHNV and YYDKDF (reference sequence). Trimming shortened V by 0 bases and J by 8 bases, and 14 bases separated the two germline ends. The CDR3 sequence is CATSRDLTEGQQYF. The CDR3 DNA reads as TGTGCCACCAGCAGAGATCTGACCGAGGGTCAGCAGTACTTC.

The sample holds one count of this clone. This sequence joins TRBV7-2 and TRBJ2-7; the D is unclear. Germline values: CDR1 SGHTA, CDR2 FQGNSA. The ends were cut back, 0 bases at V and 3 bases at J, with 9 bases in the middle. The CDR3 has 14 amino acids. CDR3 residues: CASSLALASYEQYF. The CDR3 nucleotides read TGTGCCAGCAGCTTAGCACTGGCCAGCTACGAGCAGTACTTC.

The rearrangement uses TRBV9 and TRBJ2-3; 7 nucleotides line up with TRBD2. This CDR3 contains 16 residues. V dropped 4 bases and J dropped 0; count of bases not matched to a gene: 8. CDR1 is SGDLS, CDR2 YYNGEE, per germline. CDR3 coding DNA: TGTGCCAGCAGCCCCTGGGCGGGAGCTAGCACAGATACGCAGTATTTT. The encoded protein is CASSPWAGASTDTQYF. Full variable domain (outside the CDR3, taken from reference TRBV9 and TRBJ2-3): DSGVTQTPKHLITATGQRVTLRCSPRSGDLSVYWYQQSLDQGLQFLIQYYNGEERAKGNILERFSAQQFPDLHSELNLSSLELGDSALYFCASSPWAGASTDTQYFGPGTRLTVL.

In regard to this clone: A far larger clone is one nucleotide away, so this likely arose from a read error. In the same sample, other DNA sequences code for this CDR3. The chain links TRBV27 to TRBJ2-5, with 8 bases matching TRBD2. CDR1 and CDR2 (germline): MNHEY, SMNVEV (reference sequence). V was clipped by 5 bases and J by 14 bases; unmatched bases: 16. The CDR3 runs to 14 residues. The CDR3 DNA sequence: TGTGCCAGCAGTATGATAGCGGGATCGGGTGAGCAATACTTC. It encodes CASSMIAGSGEQYF.

This CDR3 is CASSQLSQGSDEQYF. CDR3 DNA: TGCGCCAGCAGCCAACTCAGCCAGGGAAGTGACGAGCAGTACTTC. This chain uses TRBV4-3 with TRBJ2-5, with D possibly TRBD1 on 5 matching bases. The J call may be mistaken, given a closer DNA end match to TRBJ2-7. The germline V gene encodes CDR1 LGHNA and CDR2 YSLEER. CDR3 length: 15 residues.